Below are 32 T cell receptor beta chains sequenced from a single sample in a study of T cells in Graves' hyperthyroidism and ophthalmopathy. There were TCR beta CDR3 regions amplified from RNA transcripts. The study used the HTBI primer set for a first-round RT-PCR of the TCR CDR3. TCRdb reanalysed the multiplex PCR reads using MiXCR and keeps one entry per CDR3 protein. This table has 640,000 or so distinct CDR3 sequences, about 15% appearing once. Sequencing was done on a sample of blood. The receptors stem from a woman aged 40 to 50 with Graves' ophthalmopathy.

Many counts were recorded for this clonotype. This sequence joins TRBV6-2 or TRBV6-3 and TRBJ2-7; D tentatively fits TRBD1 or TRBD2 (5 bases each). Germline CDR1 and CDR2: MNHEY and SVGEGT. V was pared by 5 bases and J by 3 bases, with 14 bases between. The CDR3 sequence is 14 residues long. Here the CDR3 DNA reads TGTGCCAGCAGTCGGGACCTCCCCTACTACGAGCAGTACTTC. Amino acid sequence: CASSRDLPYYEQYF.

Many counts were recorded for this clonotype. CDR3 protein: CASLHEAGNAYEQYF. The DNA of the CDR3 is TGTGCCAGCCTACATGAAGCGGGAAATGCGTACGAGCAGTACTTC. The chain links TRBV28 to TRBJ2-7; 7 bases agree with TRBD2. The J segment lost 4 bases and the V segment lost 8 bases, leaving 14 bases of the junction unmatched. This CDR3 has 15 residues. Germline CDR1 MDHEN, CDR2 SYDVKM.

This clonotype came up many times. A read error may be the cause here, since a much bigger clone is one base away. DNA of the CDR3: TGTGCCAGCAGTCACGGGGATTCTGGAGACACCATATATTTT. Encoded protein: CASSHGDSGDTIYF. V gene TRBV6-5 combines with J gene TRBJ1-3, with unresolved D. Per the germline V gene, CDR1 is MNHEY and CDR2 is SVGAGI. The CDR3 length is 14 residues.

This clonotype was recorded many times. The chain recombines TRBV6-1 with TRBJ2-7; D not certain. The CDR3 is 14 amino acids. Trimming left V 6 bases short and J 0 bases short, with 12 bases between. Germline values: CDR1 MNHNS, CDR2 SASEGT. The CDR3 DNA sequence: TGTGCCAGCAGCTCCGGGTCCAGCTCCTACGAGCAGTACTTC. Translated: CASSSGSSSYEQYF.

V and J are TRBV12-3 or TRBV12-4 and TRBJ2-7, with 11 bases aligning to TRBD1. V was clipped by 2 bases and J by 3 bases; unmatched bases: 6. There are 16 residues in the CDR3. CDR3 nucleotides: TGTGCCAGCAGTTTATCTGGACAGGGGGCAAACTACGAGCAGTACTTC. It codes for CASSLSGQGANYEQYF.

This clonotype was counted ten times or more. The rearrangement joins TRBV5-1 to TRBJ2-5; 8 bases are a match to TRBD1. CDR1 is SGHRS, CDR2 YFSETQ, per germline. The CDR3 length is 15 residues. The V and J ends lost 2 bases and 5 bases, in that order; junction bases with no gene match: 8. CDR3 amino acids: CASSFVTGERETQYF. CDR3 sequence (DNA): TGCGCCAGCAGCTTCGTGACAGGGGAGAGGGAGACCCAGTACTTC.

This clonotype was recorded at least ten times. The chain combines TRBV5-4 with TRBJ2-5; D gene ambiguous. V lost 1 base to trimming and J lost 3 bases, with 10 bases between them. Germline lookup yields CDR1 SGHNT and CDR2 YYREEE (reference sequence). The CDR3 sequence is 14 residues long. CDR3 coding DNA: TGTGCCAGCAGCTTGAACCCCGAAGAAGAGACCCAGTACTTC. This translates into CASSLNPEEETQYF.

The chain joins TRBV14 to TRBJ2-7, with 10 bases matching TRBD2. Looked up from germline, CDR1 is SGHDN and CDR2 is FVKESK. Trimming at V came to 3 bases and at J to 4 bases, leaving 9 bases not matched to a gene. There are 16 residues in the CDR3. CDR3 loop: CASSHLSGRARYEQYF. CDR3 nucleotides: TGTGCCAGCAGCCACCTCAGCGGGAGGGCCCGGTACGAGCAGTACTTC.

This clonotype showed up many times. V is TRBV2 and J is TRBJ2-5, with D possibly TRBD1 on 6 matching bases. Trimming removed 7 bases at V and 4 bases at J, with 10 bases between. Germline CDR1 SNHLY, CDR2 FYNNEI. CDR3 size: 12 residues. In nucleotides, the CDR3 is TGTGCCAGCAACAGGGACGGAGAGACCCAGTACTTC. It translates to CASNRDGETQYF.

This clonotype came up a few times. The chain uses TRBV27 and TRBJ2-7; 9 bases map to TRBD2. Germline V gives CDR1 MNHEY, CDR2 SMNVEV (reference sequence). CDR3 length: 15 amino acids. With V trimmed by 9 bases and J by 3 bases, 12 bases remained unmatched. CDR3 sequence: CASRLRAGGFYEQYF. CDR3 sequence (DNA): TGTGCCAGTCGCTTGAGGGCGGGAGGGTTCTACGAGCAGTACTTC.

This clonotype occurred many times. V gene TRBV27 combines with J gene TRBJ2-7, with D hard to call. This CDR3 has 13 residues. V was shortened by 8 bases and J by 2 bases, with 13 bases between the two germline ends. Looked up from germline, CDR1 is MNHEY and CDR2 is SMNVEV (reference sequence). As DNA, the CDR3 is TGTGCCAGCGGTGGGCGTAAGACCTACGAGCAGTACTTC. It encodes CASGGRKTYEQYF.

There are a few counts of this clonotype. J is TRBJ1-6 and V is TRBV12-3 or TRBV12-4, with D possibly matching TRBD1 (6 bases). CDR3 length: 17 amino acids. V was trimmed by 7 bases and J by 7 bases, leaving 23 bases between them. The CDR3 DNA is TGTGCCAGCACCCCAAGGGGGGGTTCTCCTGTGAATTCACCCCTCCACTTT. This codes for CASTPRGGSPVNSPLHF.

V usage is TRBV7-9 and J usage is TRBJ1-6, with D tentatively TRBD1 (5 bases). This CDR3 is 12 amino acids long. The V gene lost 10 bases and the J gene lost 10 bases, with 14 bases spanning the gap. Per germline, CDR1 SEHNR and CDR2 FQNEAQ (reference sequence). CDR3 DNA sequence: TGTGCCATAGGGGAGGGCAGATCACCCCTCCACTTT. Translated: CAIGEGRSPLHF.

This clonotype has more than one count but fewer than ten. The chain recombines TRBV20-1 with TRBJ2-2; D not certain. Trimming cost V 7 bases and J 4 bases, with 13 bases left between them. Germline CDR1 DFQATT, CDR2 SNEGSKA (reference sequence). CDR3 length: 13 amino acids. The DNA of the CDR3 is TGCAGTGTTCCGGGTGGGGTCACCGGGGAGCTGTTTTTT. It specifies CSVPGGVTGELFF.

There are many counts of this clonotype. J is TRBJ2-7 and V is TRBV12-3 or TRBV12-4, with D uncertain. This CDR3 has 11 residues. Trimming stripped 8 bases from V and 5 bases from J, with 10 bases between. This chain's CDR3 is CASVLGNEQYF. In nucleotides, the CDR3 is TGTGCCAGCGTCCTCGGCAACGAGCAGTACTTC.

This chain joins TRBV6-1 and TRBJ2-7; no firm D call. The CDR3 spans 13 residues. Trimming took 7 bases from V and 4 from J, leaving 14 bases between them. Germline lookup yields CDR1 MNHNS and CDR2 SASEGT. The CDR3 is CASIPAVSYEQYF. CDR3 DNA: TGTGCCAGCATCCCGGCTGTTTCGTACGAGCAGTACTTC.

This clonotype has at least ten counts. The chain couples TRBV24-1 to TRBJ2-7, with D possibly being TRBD1 (5 bases). V lost 7 bases to trimming and J lost 0 bases, with 15 bases between them. The CDR3 totals 15 residues. The germline V gene has CDR1 KGHDR and CDR2 SFDVKD. CDR3 residues: CATSDGALSSYEQYF. The CDR3 DNA reads TGTGCCACCAGCGATGGGGCGTTGAGCTCCTACGAGCAGTACTTC.

The V and J genes are TRBV20-1 and TRBJ2-5, with 8 bases that match TRBD2. With 5 bases clipped from V and 5 bases from J, the junction kept 10 bases outside the gene matches. This CDR3 contains 14 residues. The V gene's germline CDR1 is DFQATT and CDR2 SNEGSKA (reference sequence). The CDR3 is CSARLPGGGETQYF. CDR3 DNA: TGCAGTGCTCGTCTCCCGGGAGGGGGGGAGACCCAGTACTTC.

This clonotype was picked up many times. V and J are TRBV29-1 and TRBJ2-7; 7 nucleotides line up with TRBD2. Unmatched junction bases numbered 8, after V lost 0 bases and J lost 3 bases. CDR3 length: 15 residues. Germline V gene sequence: CDR1 SQVTM, CDR2 ANQGSEA. Here the CDR3 DNA reads TGCAGCGTTGAAGATGGGAGGGTCGGTGGCTACGAGCAGTACTTC. It is translated as CSVEDGRVGGYEQYF.

The chain employs TRBV7-2 and TRBJ2-5; a possible D gene is TRBD2 (6 bases). Trimming took 5 bases from V and 3 from J, leaving 16 bases between them. The CDR3 extends over 15 amino acids. Germline values: CDR1 SGHTA, CDR2 FQGNSA. As DNA, the CDR3 is TGTGCCAGCAGCCCCGCGATTGCGGGGAAAGAGACCCAGTACTTC. Its translation: CASSPAIAGKETQYF.

This clonotype was detected ten times or more. A much more abundant neighbour one base away suggests this may be a read error. The rearrangement joins TRBV19 to TRBJ1-1; 7 bases are shared with TRBD1. CDR3 size: 13 residues. The germline gives CDR1 LNHDA, CDR2 SQIVND (reference sequence). With V trimmed by 3 bases and J by 3 bases, 1 base remained unmatched. The CDR3, as DNA: TGTGCCAGTAGTATGCAGGGGGACACTGAAGCTTTCTTT. This translates into CASSMQGDTEAFF.

This clonotype was seen at least ten times. The chain has TRBV29-1 and TRBJ1-1; the D is unclear. Trimming pared 6 bases from V and 2 bases from J, leaving 7 bases between. CDR1 and CDR2 (germline): SQVTM, ANQGSEA. This CDR3 is 11 amino acids long. CDR3 bases: TGCAGCGTCTTGAAAAACACTGAAGCTTTCTTT. Translating gives CSVLKNTEAFF. The whole variable domain, filled in from reference TRBV29-1 and TRBJ1-1, reads SAVISQKPSRDICQRGTSLTIQCQVDSQVTMMFWYRQQPGQSLTLIATANQGSEATYESGFVIDKFPISRPNLTFSTLTVSNMSPEDSSIYLCSVLKNTEAFFGQGTRLTVV.

This clonotype showed up many times. This chain uses TRBV7-2 with TRBJ2-7; 7 positions agree with TRBD2. CDR1 is SGHTA and CDR2 is FQGNSA in the germline V gene. The trim removed 0 bases at V and 7 bases at J, leaving 9 bases unmatched. This CDR3 has 15 residues. This chain's CDR3 is CASSLAFPGLGEQYF. CDR3 DNA sequence: TGTGCCAGCAGCTTAGCGTTTCCAGGACTAGGGGAGCAGTACTTC.

J is TRBJ1-1 and V is TRBV20-1; no clear D. Per germline, CDR1 DFQATT and CDR2 SNEGSKA (reference sequence). This CDR3 spans 12 amino acids. Trimming stripped 3 bases from V and 4 bases from J, with 9 bases between. Here the CDR3 reads CSAREMGTEAFF. CDR3 sequence (DNA): TGCAGTGCTAGGGAGATGGGCACTGAAGCTTTCTTT.

This clonotype has a count of ten or more. The V and J genes are TRBV20-1 and TRBJ1-5; 8 nucleotides agree with TRBD1. Germline CDR1 reads DFQATT; CDR2 reads SNEGSKA (reference sequence). After removal of 5 bases from V and 2 bases from J, the junction contained 2 bases not matched to a gene. This CDR3 has 13 amino acids. DNA of the CDR3: TGCAGTGCTCCGGGACAGGGCAATCAGCCCCAGCATTTT. This codes for CSAPGQGNQPQHF.

As to this clonotype: At one end, the junction sequence differs from germline, possibly due to a read error. The rearrangement uses TRBV7-2 and TRBJ1-1, with TRBD1 as a possible D gene (5 bases). The CDR3 is made up of 15 amino acids. Germline CDR1 is SGHTA and CDR2 is FQGNSA. CDR3 sequence (DNA): TGTGCCAGTAGCTTAAGCAGGGCACGGAACACTGAAGCTTTCTTT. Translated: CASSLSRARNTEAFF.

This clonotype was observed at least ten times. The chain joins TRBV7-9 to TRBJ1-2; 8 bases match TRBD1. The length of the CDR3 is 13 residues. Looked up from germline, CDR1 is SEHNR and CDR2 is FQNEAQ (reference sequence). J lost 6 bases, V lost 2 bases, and 2 bases had no gene match. CDR3 protein: CASSLRTGHGYTF. The CDR3 DNA follows: TGTGCCAGCAGCTTACGGACAGGGCATGGCTACACCTTC.

This clonotype came up many times. V gene TRBV15 combines with J gene TRBJ1-5; 7 positions agree with TRBD1. Germline assignment: CDR1 LNHNV and CDR2 YYDKDF (reference sequence). Trimming took 1 base from V and 3 from J; bases not matched to a gene: 3. The CDR3 has 15 residues. CDR3 sequence (DNA): TGTGCCACCAGCAGAGGACAGGGCGTCAATCAGCCCCAGCATTTT. Its protein product is CATSRGQGVNQPQHF.

The chain carries TRBV4-3 and TRBJ2-7; 10 bases match TRBD1. The germline V gene has CDR1 LGHNA and CDR2 YSLEER. The CDR3 is 18 residues long. Trimming cost V 0 bases and J 3 bases; bases outside gene matches: 11. The CDR3 DNA is TGCGCCAGCAGCCAAGATTCTCCCCGACAGGGGGCTTTCTACGAGCAGTACTTC. This translates into CASSQDSPRQGAFYEQYF.

This clonotype turned up a few times. V usage is TRBV11-2 and J usage is TRBJ2-5; D is ambiguous. The CDR3 is 13 amino acids. The germline V gene has CDR1 SGHAT and CDR2 FQNNGV. V dropped 0 bases and J dropped 5 bases, with 7 bases sitting between them. The chain's CDR3 is CASSLEESETQYF. The CDR3 coding sequence is TGTGCCAGCAGCTTAGAGGAGAGTGAGACCCAGTACTTC.

This clonotype appeared many times. The rearrangement joins TRBV10-3 to TRBJ1-1, with 7 bases aligning to TRBD1. The CDR3 runs to 12 residues. Trimming cost V 7 bases and J 8 bases; bases outside gene matches: 7. Germline V gives CDR1 ENHRY, CDR2 SYGVKD. CDR3 amino acids: CAITADRAEAFF. CDR3 nucleotides: TGTGCCATCACTGCTGACAGGGCAGAAGCTTTCTTT.

There are many counts of this clonotype. The chain joins TRBV7-3 to TRBJ2-7, with 7 bases fitting TRBD2. Germline V gene lookup returns CDR1 SGHTA and CDR2 FQGTGA. There are 16 residues in the CDR3. Losses at the gene ends were 1 base for V and 1 base for J; bases not matched to a gene: 7. CDR3 sequence: CASSLNGASGSYEQYF. The CDR3 DNA follows: TGTGCCAGCAGCTTAAATGGGGCTAGCGGTTCCTACGAGCAGTACTTC.